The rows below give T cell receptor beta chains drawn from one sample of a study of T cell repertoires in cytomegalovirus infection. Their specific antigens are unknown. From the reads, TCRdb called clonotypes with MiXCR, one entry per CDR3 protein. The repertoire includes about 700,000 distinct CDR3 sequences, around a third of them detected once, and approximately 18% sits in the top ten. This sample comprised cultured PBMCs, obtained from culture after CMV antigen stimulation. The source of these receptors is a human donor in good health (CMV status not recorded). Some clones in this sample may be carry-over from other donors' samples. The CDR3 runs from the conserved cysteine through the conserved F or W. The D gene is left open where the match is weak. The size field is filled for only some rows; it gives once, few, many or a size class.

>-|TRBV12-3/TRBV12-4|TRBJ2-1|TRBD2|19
TGTGCCAGCAGTCCTGTCGGGGGTTTCGGACTAGCGGGAAGGTATGAGCAGTTCTTC
CASSPVGGFGLAGRYEQFF
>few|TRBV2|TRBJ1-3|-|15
TGTGCCAGCAGTGAAGCGGGGAACTCTGGAAACACCATATATTTT
CASSEAGNSGNTIYF
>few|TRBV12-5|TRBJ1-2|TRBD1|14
TGTGCTAGTGGTTTGGGACAGGGCAACTATGGCTACACCTTC
CASGLGQGNYGYTF
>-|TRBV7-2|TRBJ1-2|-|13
TGTGCCAGCAGCGAGGTCGAAGGAGCTGGCTACACCTTC
CASSEVEGAGYTF
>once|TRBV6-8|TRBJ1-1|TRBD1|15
TGTGCCAGCAGTTACCAGGGACAGGTGAACACTGAAGCTTTCTTT
CASSYQGQVNTEAFF
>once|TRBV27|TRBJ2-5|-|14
TGTGCCAGCAGCCAAAGCGTGGGGACCGTGGCCCAGTACTTC
CASSQSVGTVAQYF
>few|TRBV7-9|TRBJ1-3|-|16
TGTGCCAGCAGCTTAGTTCCGGTGTTGTCTGGAAACACCATATATTTT
CASSLVPVLSGNTIYF
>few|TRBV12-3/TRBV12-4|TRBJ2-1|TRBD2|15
TGTGCCAGCAGCCGCGGACTAGCGGGAGACAATGAGCAGTTCTTC
CASSRGLAGDNEQFF
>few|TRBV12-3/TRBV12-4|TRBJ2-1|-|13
TGTGCCAGCACCCAAAACCTAGGCAATGAGCAGTTCTTC
CASTQNLGNEQFF
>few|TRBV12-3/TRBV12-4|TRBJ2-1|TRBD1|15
TGTGCCAGCAGGGACGACGGGACAGGGGTCAATGAGCAGTTCTTC
CASRDDGTGVNEQFF
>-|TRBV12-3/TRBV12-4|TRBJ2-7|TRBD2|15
TGTGCCAGTAGGGGTGGGACTAGCGGCACCTACGAGCAGTACTTC
CASRGGTSGTYEQYF
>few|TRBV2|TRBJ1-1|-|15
TGTGCCAGCAATGGGCGCAGGGTTTACAACACTGAAGCTTTCTTT
CASNGRRVYNTEAFF
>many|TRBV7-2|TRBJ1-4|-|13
TGTGCCAGCAGCGTACAGGGAACCGAAAAACTGTTTTTT
CASSVQGTEKLFF
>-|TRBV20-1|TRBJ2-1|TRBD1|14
TGCAGTGCTTGGGACAGCTTACGTATCAATGAGCAGTTCTTC
CSAWDSLRINEQFF
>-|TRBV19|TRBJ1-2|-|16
TGTGCCAGTACCATCACAAGGACCCCAACTAACTATGGCTACACCTTC
CASTITRTPTNYGYTF